Listed below are T cell receptor beta chains from one sample, sequenced in a study of blood T cell repertoires in COVID-19. Libraries were prepared by immunoSEQ multiplex PCR; TCRdb keeps only in-frame clonotypes and omits some of them. The table has over 65,000 clones, roughly 88% seen once. Sample: peripheral blood. Receptors were obtained from a man aged 50 or older with active or convalescent COVID-19. The CDR3 runs from the conserved cysteine through the conserved F or W. The order of the fields is clone size, D gene, J gene, V gene, CDR3 protein, CDR3 DNA. The D gene is left open where the match is weak. Expanded clones are given a class, and other clones once, few, many or no size at all.

few NA TRBJ2-5 TRBV5-8 CASSLSGAREETQYF TGTGCCAGCAGCTTATCAGGGGCGCGGGAAGAGACCCAGTACTTC
few TRBD1 TRBJ1-5 TRBV12-5 CASGPGQGQYSNQPQHF TGTGCTAGTGGTCCCGGACAGGGGCAATATAGCAATCAGCCCCAGCATTTT
NA TRBD1 TRBJ2-5 TRBV12-5 CASGLGQGEKYF TGTGCTAGTGGCCTAGGACAGGGGGAAAAGTACTTC
NA TRBD2 TRBJ2-1 TRBV6-2/TRBV6-3 CASSDQGLAGVNEQFF TGTGCCAGCAGTGACCAAGGACTAGCGGGTGTCAATGAGCAGTTCTTC
NA TRBD1 TRBJ1-1 TRBV28 CASSFWDRAKGDTEAFF TGTGCCAGCAGTTTTTGGGACAGGGCGAAAGGGGACACTGAAGCTTTCTTT
NA NA TRBJ2-7 TRBV5-1 CASRSETQGSPYEQYF TGCGCCAGCAGGTCTGAGACACAGGGATCGCCCTACGAGCAGTACTTC
NA TRBD1 TRBJ1-4 TRBV29-1 CSAQTGLNEKLFF TGCAGCGCTCAGACAGGGCTTAATGAAAAACTGTTTTTT
few NA TRBJ1-5 TRBV24-1 CAPTLRTGSQPQHF TGTGCCCCTACCCTAAGAACAGGGTCCCAGCCCCAGCATTTT
NA TRBD2 TRBJ2-1 TRBV3-1/TRBV3-2 CASSRTSVSHEQFF TGTGCCAGCAGCCGGACTAGCGTCTCCCATGAGCAGTTCTTC
NA TRBD1 TRBJ2-3 TRBV6-5 CASSSLKGARGDTQYF TGTGCCAGCAGTTCTTTGAAGGGGGCACGCGGAGATACGCAGTATTTT
NA TRBD1 TRBJ1-5 TRBV2 CASNRGTQPQHF TGTGCCAGCAACAGGGGGACGCAGCCCCAGCATTTT
NA TRBD1 TRBJ1-1 TRBV27 CASSFQTGTVEREAFF TGTGCCAGCAGTTTCCAAACCGGGACAGTGGAGCGTGAAGCTTTCTTT
NA TRBD1 TRBJ1-2 TRBV7-2 CASSLVLGQGGDGYTF TGTGCCAGCAGCTTAGTTTTGGGACAGGGGGGAGATGGCTACACCTTC
NA TRBD1 TRBJ2-7 TRBV5-5 CASSLGTGAEQYF TGTGCCAGCAGCTTGGGGACAGGGGCCGAGCAGTACTTC
NA NA TRBJ2-2 TRBV5-4 CASSPESTGELFF TGTGCCAGCAGCCCGGAGTCCACCGGGGAGCTGTTTTTT
NA TRBD1 TRBJ2-7 TRBV6-5 CASSLGQGYEQYF TGTGCCAGCAGTTTGGGACAGGGCTACGAGCAGTACTTC
few NA TRBJ1-1 TRBV18 CASSPGSTEAFF TGTGCCAGCTCCCCGGGGAGTACTGAAGCTTTCTTT
once NA TRBJ1-1 TRBV7-9 CASSTGTQNTEAFF TGTGCCAGCAGCACCGGGACACAGAACACTGAAGCTTTCTTT
NA NA TRBJ1-2 TRBV5-4 CASSLPGRSTNYGYTF TGTGCCAGCAGCTTGCCAGGGCGGTCTACAAACTATGGCTACACCTTC
NA TRBD1 TRBJ1-5 TRBV28 CASRIQGVRGNQPQHF TGTGCCAGCAGAATACAGGGGGTTAGGGGCAATCAGCCCCAGCATTTT
NA TRBD2 TRBJ2-5 TRBV7-6 CASSSGAGAKTQYF TGTGCCAGCAGCTCAGGAGCGGGAGCCAAGACCCAGTACTTC
NA NA TRBJ2-6 TRBV19 CASRTASTGANVLTF TGTGCCAGTAGGACAGCAAGCACTGGGGCCAACGTCCTGACTTTC
NA NA TRBJ1-2 TRBV6-5 CASSLSTGIYGYTF TGTGCCAGCAGCCTTTCCACAGGGATTTACGGCTACACCTTC
NA NA TRBJ1-5 TRBV28 CASSPGTYNQPQHF TGTGCCAGCAGTCCCGGGACATATAATCAGCCCCAGCATTTT
few TRBD1 TRBJ1-5 TRBV19 CASSVHPGTGQQPQHF TGTGCCAGTAGTGTACACCCCGGGACAGGGCAACAGCCCCAGCATTTT
NA TRBD1 TRBJ2-1 TRBV18 CASSQTGESNEQFF TGTGCCAGCTCACAAACAGGGGAGTCGAATGAGCAGTTCTTC
NA TRBD2 TRBJ2-5 TRBV19 CASSNPRGGMGETQYF TGTGCCAGTAGTAACCCTCGCGGGGGAATGGGAGAGACCCAGTACTTC
NA TRBD1 TRBJ1-6 TRBV27 CASSSPGQGQSPLHF TGTGCCAGCAGTTCGCCGGGACAGGGGCAATCACCCCTCCACTTT
NA NA TRBJ2-7 TRBV7-9 CASSPPGEPYEQYF TGTGCCAGCAGCCCACCGGGAGAGCCCTACGAGCAGTACTTC
NA NA TRBJ2-7 TRBV6-5 CASSWARNRDEQYF TGTGCCAGCAGTTGGGCTAGGAACAGGGACGAGCAGTACTTC
NA TRBD1 TRBJ2-7 TRBV28 CASVRTGAYEQYF TGTGCCAGCGTGAGGACAGGGGCCTACGAGCAGTACTTC
NA TRBD1 TRBJ2-2 TRBV25-1 CASSADRGRSGELFF TGTGCCAGCAGTGCGGACAGGGGGAGGTCCGGGGAGCTGTTTTTT
NA TRBD1 TRBJ1-2 TRBV5-6 CASSFGDRDYGYTF TGTGCCAGCAGCTTCGGAGACAGGGATTATGGCTACACCTTC
NA NA TRBJ1-5 TRBV6-1 CASSEAQDQPQHF TGTGCCAGCAGTGAAGCTCAGGATCAGCCCCAGCATTTT
NA TRBD2 TRBJ2-7 TRBV3-1/TRBV3-2 CASSPKIQAGAEQYF TGTGCCAGCAGCCCCAAGATACAAGCGGGAGCCGAGCAGTACTTC
NA NA TRBJ1-3 TRBV2 CASSDQAPGNTIYF TGTGCCAGCAGTGACCAGGCTCCTGGAAACACCATATATTTT
NA NA TRBJ2-3 TRBV5-6 CASSFRGRGTDTQYF TGTGCCAGCAGCTTCCGGGGGAGAGGCACAGATACGCAGTATTTT